The clone carrying this T cell receptor beta chain was detected many times. Its antigen remains unidentified. Study findings and constraints: Tumor memory CD4+ T cell TCR gene usage was found to cluster with blood and lymph node memory CD4+ cells and with lymph node naive CD4+ cells.

The memory fraction was CD4+CD45RO+CD25- cells. The trim removed 2 bases at V and 7 bases at J, leaving 5 bases unmatched. CDR3 size: 13 residues. In germline, CDR1 is SQVTM, CDR2 ANQGSEA. Constant-region reverse primers amplified full-length variable regions, followed by semi-nested Nested Universal Primer A PCR. TCRdb passed the 5' RACE reads through MiXCR, listing each CDR3 protein once. Of approximately 60,000 distinct CDR3 sequences listed, roughly 23% are singletons. The source is a female donor with breast cancer. The V and J genes are TRBV29-1 and TRBJ1-1, with 9 bases matching TRBD1. The sequenced material came from memory CD4+ T cells sorted from a lymph node. Subset meaning: memory CD4+ T cells, CD4+CD45RO+CD25-. The CDR3 protein is CSVEIRTGVEAFF. CDR3 in DNA: TGCAGCGTTGAAATACGGACAGGGGTTGAAGCTTTCTTT.